This note documents a single T cell receptor (beta chain) sequence. In this sample, this clonotype turned up many times. Its antigen remains undetermined. Base qualities are missing; no much larger clone stands one base away. This sample is drawn from a study of breast tumors, draining lymph nodes, adjacent tissues (dated by TCRdb to 2015 to 2016). For the wider study: TCR beta repertoires were compared across tumor, adjacent nontumor tissue and axillary lymph nodes obtained from breast cancer patients. The study aimed to assess the relationships and possible T-cell exchange between tumor, surrounding tissue and draining lymph node repertoires in human breast cancer. Beyond this particular receptor, the publication reports: In luminal-like breast cancer, tumor and nontumor tissue repertoires resembled each other significantly more than in basal-like breast cancer. The data were considered consistent with the idea that most tumor T cells come from the lymph node and then expand in tumor tissue. The study presented the conclusion that tumor T cells originate in lymph nodes as consistent with a hypothesis, not as something directly demonstrated. T-cell repertoire diversity in tumors was found to be lower than in lymph nodes but higher than in nontumor tissue, and preferential V and J gene usage was observed.

Lymph node samples were obtained from the axillary draining lymph nodes of breast cancer patients. Sequenced on an Illumina HiSeq 2000. Multiplex PCR amplification was used to generate the TCR beta chain libraries. High-throughput sequencing was used to analyze the amplified TCR beta chain products. The public reads were quality trimmed at Q25 with fastp and then assembled into clones with MiXCR by TCRdb, keeping productive beta chains. Every distinct CDR3 protein forms one entry, paired with its most common genes and DNA. The sample table shows some 120,000 distinct CDR3 sequences, and around 20% are seen once. The leading ten clones occupy less than 4.5% of the sample. V sheds 3 bases and J sheds 3 bases, leaving 9 bases between their ends. CDR1 and CDR2 (SGHRS, YFSETQ) derive from the germline V gene. The CDR3 contains 14 residues, cysteine and phenylalanine counted. Here the CDR3 DNA is all that survives: 42 bases in frame from base 1.

Sequencing was carried out using axillary lymph node tissue. This clonotype originated in a female donor with breast cancer. Some clones in this sample may be carry-over from other donors' samples. The rearranged segments are TRBV5-1 and TRBJ1-4; too little of a D gene remains to name it. The DNA reads as follows: TGCGCCAGCAGCTCGGCGGAGTCTAATGAAAAACTGTTTTTT. It specifies CASSSAESNEKLFF. The CDR3, completed at both ends by the reference TRBV5-1 and TRBJ1-4 genes, gives the full variable domain KAGVTQTPRYLIKTRGQQVTLSCSPISGHRSVSWYQQTPGQGLQFLFEYFSETQRNKGNFPGRFSGRQFSNSRSEMNVSTLELGDSALYLCASSSAESNEKLFFGSGTQLSVL.